This T cell receptor beta chain is from a study of cytomegalovirus exposure and HLA in healthy donors. PCR involved 60 Vbeta and 13 Jbeta primers. Profiling relied on immunoSEQ multiplex PCR, and the TCRdb table lists in-frame clones only, not all of them. The sample yields over 200,000 clones, about 72% seen once. Germline V CDR1 and CDR2: SEHNR, FQNEAQ (reference sequence). V dropped 5 bases and J dropped 7 bases, with 21 bases sitting between them. This CDR3 comprises 16 residues. In its sample, this clone was seen many times. Sequencing used PBMCs. This clonotype was obtained from a male donor in good health and CMV-seronegative. This chain joins TRBV7-9 and TRBJ2-1; a possible D gene is TRBD1 (5 bases). Written as DNA, the CDR3 is TGTGCCAGCAGCATAGGAGATAGGGGCGCACGAAATGAGCAGTTCTTC. It translates to CASSIGDRGARNEQFF.